This T cell receptor (beta chain) was identified in a study of human T cells and chemical hapten exposure. TCRdb passed the RACE reads through MiXCR, listing each CDR3 protein once. This table holds a few hundred thousand distinct CDR3 sequences, about 5% found once. Sample time point: pre-sensitization, week 0. Treatment described: therapeutic diphenylcyclopropenone sensitization with weekly scalp DPC. V was pared by 0 bases and J by 8 bases, with 13 bases between. CDR1 SGHVS and CDR2 FQNEAQ come from the germline V gene. The CDR3 contains 14 residues. The rearrangement links TRBV7-8 to TRBJ1-2, with D unclear. This TCR derives from a woman aged 18-30 years with alopecia areata. Some clones in this sample may be carry-over from other donors' samples. The sequencing here drew on whole blood, taken in connection with sensitization to the hapten diphenylcyclopropenone (DPC). The CDR3 coding sequence is TGTGCCAGCAGCTTAGCGCAACAGTCGGCGGGCTACACCTTC. Translating gives CASSLAQQSAGYTF.